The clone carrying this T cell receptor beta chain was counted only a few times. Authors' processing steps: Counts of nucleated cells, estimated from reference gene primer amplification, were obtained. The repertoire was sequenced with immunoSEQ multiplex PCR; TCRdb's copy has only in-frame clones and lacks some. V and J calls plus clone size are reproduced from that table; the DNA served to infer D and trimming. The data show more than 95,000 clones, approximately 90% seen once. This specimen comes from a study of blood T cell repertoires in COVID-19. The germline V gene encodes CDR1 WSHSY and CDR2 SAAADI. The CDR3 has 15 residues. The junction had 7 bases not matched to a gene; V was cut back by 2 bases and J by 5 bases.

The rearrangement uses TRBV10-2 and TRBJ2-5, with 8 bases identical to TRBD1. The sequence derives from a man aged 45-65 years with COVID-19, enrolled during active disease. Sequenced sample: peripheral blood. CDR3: CASSEGQGFVETQYF. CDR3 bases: TGCGCCAGCAGTGAGGGACAGGGTTTCGTGGAGACCCAGTACTTC.